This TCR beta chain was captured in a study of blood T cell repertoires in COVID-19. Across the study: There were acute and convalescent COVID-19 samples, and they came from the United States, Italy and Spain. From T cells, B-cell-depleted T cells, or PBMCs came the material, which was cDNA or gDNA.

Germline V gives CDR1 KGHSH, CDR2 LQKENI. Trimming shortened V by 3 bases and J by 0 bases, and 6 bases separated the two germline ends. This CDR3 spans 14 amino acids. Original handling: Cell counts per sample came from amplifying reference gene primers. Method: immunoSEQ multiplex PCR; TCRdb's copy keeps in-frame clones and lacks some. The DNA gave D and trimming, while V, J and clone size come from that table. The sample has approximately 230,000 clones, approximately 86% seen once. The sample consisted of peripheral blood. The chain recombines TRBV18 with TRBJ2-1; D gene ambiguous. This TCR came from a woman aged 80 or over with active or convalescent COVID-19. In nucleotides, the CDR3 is TGTGCCAGCTCACCGACTTTCTCCTACAATGAGCAGTTCTTC. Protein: CASSPTFSYNEQFF.